This passage covers 10 T cell receptor beta chains from one sample sequenced in a study of CD8 T cells in Susac syndrome. Random hexamers were used to reverse transcribe the RNA input (roughly 0.5 to 1 ug). TCRdb used MiXCR to reprocess the immunoSEQ multiplex PCR reads, holding one entry per CDR3 protein. The sample lists 330,000 or so distinct CDR3 sequences; around 85% were seen once. Sequencing input: CD8+ T cells from PBMCs. The receptor set was obtained from a human donor with multiple sclerosis.

This clonotype was counted a few times. This chain links TRBV27 with TRBJ1-5; D possibly corresponds to TRBD1 (5 bases). Germline CDR1 reads MNHEY; CDR2 reads SMNVEV (reference sequence). This CDR3 spans 15 amino acids. V was trimmed by 3 bases and J by 3 bases, leaving 12 bases between them. The CDR3 DNA follows: TGTGCCAGCAGTTTTGAAGGGGTCCACAATCAGCCCCAGCATTTT. Translated, it gives CASSFEGVHNQPQHF.

The chain combines TRBV20-1 with TRBJ1-2; no firm D call. Germline V gene lookup returns CDR1 DFQATT and CDR2 SNEGSKA (reference sequence). CDR3 length: 12 amino acids. V lost 6 bases and J lost 2, with 10 bases in between. In DNA form, the CDR3 reads TGCAGTGCCGAGACAAGCAACTATGGCTACACCTTC. This encodes CSAETSNYGYTF.

The chain employs TRBV7-6 and TRBJ2-7, with D perhaps being TRBD1 or TRBD2 (5 bases each). This CDR3 is built from 13 residues. V dropped 8 bases and J dropped 5 bases, with 16 bases sitting between them. In germline, CDR1 is SGHVS, CDR2 FNYEAQ. The CDR3 DNA follows: TGTGCCAGCGCTTGGAAGTTGGGGGACGAGCAGTACTTC. It specifies CASAWKLGDEQYF.

V usage is TRBV12-3 or TRBV12-4 and J usage is TRBJ2-7, with 7 bases lining up with TRBD1. The CDR3 is made up of 13 amino acids. V gave up 6 bases and J gave up 3 bases; unmatched junction bases: 5. CDR3 loop: CASSHGTDYEQYF. CDR3 coding DNA: TGTGCCAGCAGCCACGGGACAGACTACGAGCAGTACTTC.

This clonotype appeared a single time. The chain uses TRBV7-9 and TRBJ1-5; D remains unclear. V lost 4 bases and J 4 bases, leaving 14 bases between the germline ends. Germline values: CDR1 SEHNR, CDR2 FQNEAQ (reference sequence). This CDR3 region has 15 residues. This chain's CDR3 is CASSSAPPSNQPQHF. The CDR3 DNA reads as TGTGCCAGCAGCTCCGCTCCTCCGAGTAATCAGCCCCAGCATTTT.

The rearrangement links TRBV29-1 to TRBJ2-3; possibly TRBD1 or TRBD2 for D (5 bases each). Germline CDR1 is SQVTM and CDR2 is ANQGSEA. The CDR3 extends over 14 amino acids. The V and J ends lost 4 bases and 6 bases respectively, with 17 bases between them. This chain's CDR3 is CSVGGAGPGDTQYF. CDR3 in DNA: TGCAGCGTTGGAGGGGCAGGACCCGGGGATACGCAGTATTTT.

The rearrangement joins TRBV7-9 to TRBJ2-7, with D possibly TRBD1 on 6 matching bases. This CDR3 comprises 14 residues. In germline, CDR1 is SEHNR, CDR2 FQNEAQ (reference sequence). Trimming removed 5 bases from V and 5 bases from J, with 16 bases in between. The CDR3 region is CASSPTRAGDEQYF. Here the CDR3 DNA reads TGTGCCAGCAGCCCAACCCGAGCAGGGGACGAGCAGTACTTC.

The V call is TRBV28, the J call TRBJ2-7; TRBD1 might be the D (5 bases). Deletions cut 3 bases from V and 7 bases from J, with 13 bases between. The CDR3 runs to 13 residues. Germline assignment: CDR1 MDHEN and CDR2 SYDVKM. The CDR3 coding sequence is TGTGCCAGCAGTTTCCCGGCAGGGTTTGAGCAGTACTTC. Translated: CASSFPAGFEQYF.

V usage is TRBV25-1 and J usage is TRBJ2-1; TRBD1 is a possible D gene (6 bases). The CDR3 is made up of 14 amino acids. Germline V gene lookup returns CDR1 MGHDK and CDR2 SYGVNS. Trimming shortened V by 10 bases and J by 0 bases, and 13 bases separated the two germline ends. The CDR3: CATMDSNSYNEQFF. The DNA for the CDR3 is TGTGCCACCATGGACAGCAACTCCTACAATGAGCAGTTCTTC.

This clonotype was counted a single time. The V gene is TRBV3-1, the J gene TRBJ2-7, with 7 bases matching TRBD2. The length of the CDR3 is 18 residues. J gave up 5 bases and V 0 bases, and 16 bases lay outside the gene matches. Germline assignment: CDR1 LGHDT and CDR2 YNNKEL (reference sequence). In DNA, the CDR3 is TGTGCCAGCAGCCAAGACGTTCTTTTAGTGGGAGGGCCTAACGAGCAGTACTTC. Translation: CASSQDVLLVGGPNEQYF.